Sequencing of this TCR beta chain was carried out in a study of T cell responses to AZD1222 COVID-19 vaccine. Findings and caveats of the study: No repertoire was sampled before or during the peak T cell response, only after it.

Clones were read by immunoSEQ multiplex PCR, and TCRdb kept only the in-frame ones, dropping some. This sample has 95,000 to 150,000 clones, with approximately 88% found just once. About this clone: Its target is not known.

Trimming shortened V by 3 bases and J by 0 bases, and 14 bases separated the two germline ends. Germline V lookup: CDR1 KGHSH, CDR2 LQKENI. This CDR3 contains 16 residues. The sample in question was peripheral blood, obtained on day 0 of AZD1222 vaccination. The chain recombines TRBV18 with TRBJ1-2, with TRBD1 as a possible D gene (5 bases). The TCR was taken from an adult in good health. The CDR3 here is CASSPLGAGANYGYTF. The CDR3 nucleotides read TGTGCCAGCTCACCCTTAGGAGCGGGGGCTAACTATGGCTACACCTTC.